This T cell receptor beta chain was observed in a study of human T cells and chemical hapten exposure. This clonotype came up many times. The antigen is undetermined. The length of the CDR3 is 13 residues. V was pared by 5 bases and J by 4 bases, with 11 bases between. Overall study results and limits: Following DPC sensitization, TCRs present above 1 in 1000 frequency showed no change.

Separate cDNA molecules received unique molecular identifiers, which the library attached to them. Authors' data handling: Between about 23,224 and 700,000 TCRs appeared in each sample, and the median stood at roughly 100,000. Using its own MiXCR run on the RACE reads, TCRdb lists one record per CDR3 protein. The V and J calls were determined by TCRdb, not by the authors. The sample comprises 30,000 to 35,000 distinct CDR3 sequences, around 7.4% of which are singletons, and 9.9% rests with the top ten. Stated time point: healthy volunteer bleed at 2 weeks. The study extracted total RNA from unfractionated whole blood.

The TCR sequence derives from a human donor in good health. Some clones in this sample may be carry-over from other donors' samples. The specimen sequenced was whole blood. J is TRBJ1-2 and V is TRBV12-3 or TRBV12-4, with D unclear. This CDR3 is CASSPGRPYGYTF. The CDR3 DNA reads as TGTGCCAGCAGTCCTGGAAGGCCCTATGGCTACACCTTC.